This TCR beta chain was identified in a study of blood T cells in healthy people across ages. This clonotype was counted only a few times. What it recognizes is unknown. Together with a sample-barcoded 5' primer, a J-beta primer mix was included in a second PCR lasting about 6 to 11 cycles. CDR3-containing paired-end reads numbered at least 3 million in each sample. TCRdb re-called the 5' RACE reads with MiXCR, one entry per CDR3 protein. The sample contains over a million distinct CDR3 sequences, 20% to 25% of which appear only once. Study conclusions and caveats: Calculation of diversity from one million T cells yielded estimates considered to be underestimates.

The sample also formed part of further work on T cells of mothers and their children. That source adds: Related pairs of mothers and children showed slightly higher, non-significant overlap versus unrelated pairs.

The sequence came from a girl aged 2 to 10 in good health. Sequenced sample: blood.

The CDR3 region is CASSLAGNYYEQYF. The CDR3 nucleotides read TGTGCCAGCAGTCTAGCGGGGAACTATTACGAGCAGTACTTC. This chain connects TRBV27 to TRBJ2-7, with 9 bases fitting TRBD2. The CDR3 has 14 amino acids. V lost 5 bases, J lost 4 bases, and 6 bases stayed unmatched. CDR1 is MNHEY and CDR2 is SMNVEV in the germline V gene (reference sequence).